This TCR beta chain stems from a study of OX40 agonist ivuxolimab in advanced cancers. A remark on this clone: The same CDR3 is also encoded by other DNA sequences in this sample.

CDR1 and CDR2 (germline): SGHRS, YFSETQ. The CDR3 is 16 residues long. V was pared by 3 bases and J by 4 bases, with 6 bases of the junction left unmatched. Assay: immunoSEQ multiplex PCR; the TCRdb copy retains only in-frame clones and omits some. The sample carries about 79,000 clones, about 90% recorded once. This sequence originates from an adult with an advanced solid tumor such as melanoma, head and neck, liver or kidney cancer. V usage is TRBV5-1 and J usage is TRBJ2-3; TRBD2 agrees at 12 bases. The sample consisted of CD4+ or CD8+ T cells sorted from blood, taken in a trial of the OX40 agonist ivuxolimab. CDR3 sequence reads: CASSSRTSGAADTQYF. CDR3 DNA sequence: TGCGCCAGCAGCTCCAGGACTAGCGGGGCGGCAGATACGCAGTATTTT.